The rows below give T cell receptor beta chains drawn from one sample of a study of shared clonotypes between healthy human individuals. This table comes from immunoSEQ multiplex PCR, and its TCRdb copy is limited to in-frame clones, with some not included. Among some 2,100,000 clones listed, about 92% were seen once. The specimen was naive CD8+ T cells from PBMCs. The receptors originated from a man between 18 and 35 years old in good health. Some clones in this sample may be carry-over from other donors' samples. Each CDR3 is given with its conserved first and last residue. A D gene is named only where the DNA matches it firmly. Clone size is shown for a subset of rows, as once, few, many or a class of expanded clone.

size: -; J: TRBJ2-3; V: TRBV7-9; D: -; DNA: TGTGCCAGCAGCGAGGGACGCCTGGGGGCAGATACGCAGTATTTT; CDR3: CASSEGRLGADTQYF
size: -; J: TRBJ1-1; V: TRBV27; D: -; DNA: TGTGCCAGCAGTTCAGGCCGAACCACTGAAGCTTTCTTT; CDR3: CASSSGRTTEAFF
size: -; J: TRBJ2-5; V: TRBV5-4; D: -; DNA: TGTGCCAGCAGCTTGGTAGGGGAGGCGCGGAGGTACCAAGAGACCCAGTACTTC; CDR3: CASSLVGEARRYQETQYF
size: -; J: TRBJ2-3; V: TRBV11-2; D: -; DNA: TGTGCCAGCAGCTTATCAGGCCCTGAGGGAAATACGCAGTATTTT; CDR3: CASSLSGPEGNTQYF
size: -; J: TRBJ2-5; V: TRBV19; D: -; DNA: TGTGCCAGTAGTATGAGGCGGGACCTCCAGGGGACCCAGTACTTC; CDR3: CASSMRRDLQGTQYF
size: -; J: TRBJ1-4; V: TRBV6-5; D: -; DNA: TGTGCCAGCAGCGATCACAGGGTTGGTCGTGAAAAACTGTTTTTT; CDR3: CASSDHRVGREKLFF
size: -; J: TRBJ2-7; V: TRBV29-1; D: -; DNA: TGCAGCGTTCAAACAAGAGGGGCCTACGAGCAGTACTTC; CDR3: CSVQTRGAYEQYF
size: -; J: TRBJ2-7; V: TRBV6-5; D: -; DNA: TGTGCCAGCAGTTACCGCCTTCGGCTAGGCGAAATAGAGCAGTACTTC; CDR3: CASSYRLRLGEIEQYF
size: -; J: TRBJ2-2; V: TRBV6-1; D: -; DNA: TGTGCCAGCAGTGAGCTGAGCAGATACACCGGGGAGCTGTTTTTT; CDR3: CASSELSRYTGELFF
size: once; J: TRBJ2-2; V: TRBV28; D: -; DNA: TGTGCCAGCAGGCCCACAGGGAACACCGGGGAGCTGTTTTTT; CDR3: CASRPTGNTGELFF
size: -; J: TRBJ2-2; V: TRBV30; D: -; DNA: TGTGCCTGGAGTGTACGCGGTAGCGGTACCGGGGAGCTGTTTTTT; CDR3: CAWSVRGSGTGELFF
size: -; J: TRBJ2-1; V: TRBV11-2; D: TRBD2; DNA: TGTGCCAGCAGCTTAGATAGTTCTCTCCTAGCGGGACCCTACAATGAGCAGTTCTTC; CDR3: CASSLDSSLLAGPYNEQFF
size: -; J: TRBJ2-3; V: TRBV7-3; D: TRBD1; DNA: TGTGCCAGCAGCGCCGGGACAGGGAGCACAGATACGCAGTATTTT; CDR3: CASSAGTGSTDTQYF
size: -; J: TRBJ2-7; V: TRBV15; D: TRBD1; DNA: TGTGCCACCAGCACCAGGGGGTCAGGGAAAAGAGACGAGCAGTACTTC; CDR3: CATSTRGSGKRDEQYF
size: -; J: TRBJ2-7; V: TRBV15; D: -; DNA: TGTGCCACCAGCAGAGAGGACCCTCTCCGATCCGAGCAGTACTTC; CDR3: CATSREDPLRSEQYF
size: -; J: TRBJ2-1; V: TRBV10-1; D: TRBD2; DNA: TGCGCCAGCAGTGACCAGCGGGGTGAGTTGAGGGAGCAGTTCTTC; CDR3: CASSDQRGELREQFF
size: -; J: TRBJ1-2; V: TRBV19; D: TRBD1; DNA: TGTGCCAGTAGTATAGTTGGGACAGCTAACTATGGCTACACCTTC; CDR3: CASSIVGTANYGYTF
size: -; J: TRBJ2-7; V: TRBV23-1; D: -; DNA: TGCGCCAGCAGTCGGGGGAGGAGAGAGCAGTACTTC; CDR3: CASSRGRREQYF
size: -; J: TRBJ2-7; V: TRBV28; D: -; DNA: TGTGCCAGCAGCCTGGACAGCTACGAGCAGTACTTC; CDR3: CASSLDSYEQYF
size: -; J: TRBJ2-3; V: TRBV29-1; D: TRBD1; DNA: TGCAGCGTGGACGACCGGGACAGGTTATTCGGTGGGCAGTATTTT; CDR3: CSVDDRDRLFGGQYF
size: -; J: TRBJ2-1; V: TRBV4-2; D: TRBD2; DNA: TGTGCCAGCAAGACTAGCGGGGCGTTGAGGAACAATGAGCAGTTCTTC; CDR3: CASKTSGALRNNEQFF
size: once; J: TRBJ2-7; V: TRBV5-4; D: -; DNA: TGTGCCAGCAGCTCCCCAGACACCAACTCCTACGAGCAGTACTTC; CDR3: CASSSPDTNSYEQYF